The text below deals with one T cell receptor (beta chain). As yet, its antigen is unknown. The data originate from a study of T cells in tuberculosis. The wider study: Sequenced TCRs come from CD1B-GMM tetramer-binding T cells.

Latent tuberculosis screening used tuberculin skin test and IGRA at entry. Whole-study results and caveats: Smaller distances to GMM-specific TCRs suggested their expansion in active tuberculosis.

Assay used: immunoSEQ multiplex PCR; TCRdb lists only in-frame clones, some missing. The sample includes over 30,000 clones, 95% to 97% seen only once; the top ten take around 6%. Germline V gene data show CDR1 as MNHEY and CDR2 as SVGAGI. CDR3 size: 16 residues. Trimming shortened V by 2 bases and J by 4 bases, and 17 bases separated the two germline ends. This sequence joins TRBV6-5 and TRBJ1-2, with a possible D match to TRBD1 (5 bases). This receptor was taken from a donor aged 10 to 29 with latent tuberculosis or without tuberculosis infection. The sequenced sample consisted of PBMCs. CDR3 loop: CASSYTLRRGIYGYTF. The CDR3 nucleotides read TGTGCCAGCAGTTACACGCTAAGGAGGGGCATCTATGGCTACACCTTC.